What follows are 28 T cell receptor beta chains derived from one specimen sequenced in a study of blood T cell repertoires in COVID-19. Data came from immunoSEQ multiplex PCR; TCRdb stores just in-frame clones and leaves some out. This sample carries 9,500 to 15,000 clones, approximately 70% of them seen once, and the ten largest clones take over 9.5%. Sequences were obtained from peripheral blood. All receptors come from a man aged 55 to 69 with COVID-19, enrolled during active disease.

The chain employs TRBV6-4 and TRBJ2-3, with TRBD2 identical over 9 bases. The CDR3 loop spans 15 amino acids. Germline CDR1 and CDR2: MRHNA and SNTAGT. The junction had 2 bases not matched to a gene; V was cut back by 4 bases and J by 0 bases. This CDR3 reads CASSAAGGSTDTQYF. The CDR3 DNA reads TGTGCCAGCAGTGCGGCGGGAGGGAGCACAGATACGCAGTATTTT.

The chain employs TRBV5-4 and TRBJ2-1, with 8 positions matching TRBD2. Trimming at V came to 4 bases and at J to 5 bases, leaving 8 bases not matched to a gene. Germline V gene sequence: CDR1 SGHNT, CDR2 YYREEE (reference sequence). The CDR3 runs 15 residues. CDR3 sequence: CASSAGGRMNNEQFF. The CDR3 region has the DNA TGTGCCAGCAGCGCGGGGGGACGAATGAACAATGAGCAGTTCTTC.

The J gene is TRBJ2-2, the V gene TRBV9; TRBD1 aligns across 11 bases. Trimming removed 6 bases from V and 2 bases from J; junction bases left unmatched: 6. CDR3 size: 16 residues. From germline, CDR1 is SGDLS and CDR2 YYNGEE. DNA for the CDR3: TGTGCCAGCACCAAAGGACAGGGGGCAAACACCGGGGAGCTGTTTTTT. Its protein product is CASTKGQGANTGELFF.

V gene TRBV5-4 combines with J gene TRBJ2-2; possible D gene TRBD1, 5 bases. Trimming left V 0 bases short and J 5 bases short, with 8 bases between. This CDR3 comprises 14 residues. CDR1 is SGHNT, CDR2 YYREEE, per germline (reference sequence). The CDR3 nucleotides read TGTGCCAGCAGCTTGGGACAGAGAACCGGGGAGCTGTTTTTT. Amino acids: CASSLGQRTGELFF.

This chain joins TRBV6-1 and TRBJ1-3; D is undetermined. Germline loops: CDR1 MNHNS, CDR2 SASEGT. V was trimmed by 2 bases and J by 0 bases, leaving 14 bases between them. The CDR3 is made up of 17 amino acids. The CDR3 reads CASSEWPPWSSGNTIYF. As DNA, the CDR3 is TGTGCCAGCAGTGAATGGCCCCCTTGGAGCTCTGGAAACACCATATATTTT.

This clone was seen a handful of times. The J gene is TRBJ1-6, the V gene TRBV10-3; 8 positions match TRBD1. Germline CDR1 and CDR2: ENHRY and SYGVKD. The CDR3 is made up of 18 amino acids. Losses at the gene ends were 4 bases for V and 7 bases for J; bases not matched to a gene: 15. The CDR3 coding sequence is TGTGCCATCAGTGCCGGGACAGGAAAGAGGGATATGAATTCACCCCTCCACTTT. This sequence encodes CAISAGTGKRDMNSPLHF.

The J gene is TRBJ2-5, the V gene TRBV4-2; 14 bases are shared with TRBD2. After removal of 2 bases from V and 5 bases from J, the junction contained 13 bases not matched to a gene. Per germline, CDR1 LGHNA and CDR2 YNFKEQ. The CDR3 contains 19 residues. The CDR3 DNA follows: TGTGCCAGCAGCCAACCCCCGGCGGGACTAGCGGGAGCGGGTGAGACCCAGTACTTC. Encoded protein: CASSQPPAGLAGAGETQYF.

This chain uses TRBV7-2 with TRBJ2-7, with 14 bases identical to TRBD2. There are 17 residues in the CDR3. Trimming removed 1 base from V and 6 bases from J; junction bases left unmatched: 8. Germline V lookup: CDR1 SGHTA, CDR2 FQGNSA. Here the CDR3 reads CASSLVVGLAGEGEQYV. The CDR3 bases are TGTGCCAGCAGCTTAGTGGTGGGACTAGCGGGAGAGGGCGAGCAGTACGTC.

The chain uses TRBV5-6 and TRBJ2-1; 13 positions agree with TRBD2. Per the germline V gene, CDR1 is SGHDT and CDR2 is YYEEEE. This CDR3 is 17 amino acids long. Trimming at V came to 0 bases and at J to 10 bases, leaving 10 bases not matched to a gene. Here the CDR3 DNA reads TGTGCCAGCAGCTTGGTTCGGGCACTAGCGGGGGGGCTAGAGCAGTTCTTC. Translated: CASSLVRALAGGLEQFF.

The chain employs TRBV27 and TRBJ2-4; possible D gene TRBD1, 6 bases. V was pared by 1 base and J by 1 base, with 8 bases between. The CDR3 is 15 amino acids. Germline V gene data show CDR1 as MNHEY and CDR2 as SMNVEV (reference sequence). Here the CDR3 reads CASSLWQGAKNIQYF. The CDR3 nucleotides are TGTGCCAGCAGTTTATGGCAGGGGGCCAAAAACATTCAGTACTTC.

This chain's CDR3 is CASSAPLGTEQFF. CDR3 DNA: TGCGCCAGCAGCGCCCCGTTGGGCACTGAGCAGTTCTTC. The gene calls are TRBV5-1 and TRBJ2-1; no firm D call. The V end lost 4 bases, the J end lost 9 bases, and 14 bases lay between the germline ends. Per germline, CDR1 SGHRS and CDR2 YFSETQ. The CDR3 contains 13 residues.

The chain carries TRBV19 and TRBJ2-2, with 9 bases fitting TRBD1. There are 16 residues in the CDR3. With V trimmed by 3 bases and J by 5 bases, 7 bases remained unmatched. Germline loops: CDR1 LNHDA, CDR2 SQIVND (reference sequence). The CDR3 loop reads CASSIVPGQGTGELFF. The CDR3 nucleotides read TGTGCCAGTAGTATCGTCCCGGGACAGGGAACCGGGGAGCTGTTTTTT.

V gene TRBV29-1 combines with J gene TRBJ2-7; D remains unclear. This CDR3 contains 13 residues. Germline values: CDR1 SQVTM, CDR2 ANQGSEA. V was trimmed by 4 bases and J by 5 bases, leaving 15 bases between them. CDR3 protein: CSVVLAGFHEQYF. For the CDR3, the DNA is TGCAGCGTTGTATTGGCCGGGTTCCACGAGCAGTACTTC.

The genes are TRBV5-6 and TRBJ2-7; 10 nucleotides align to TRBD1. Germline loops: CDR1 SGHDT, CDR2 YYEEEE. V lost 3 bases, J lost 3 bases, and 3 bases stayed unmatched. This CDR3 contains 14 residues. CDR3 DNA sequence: TGTGCCAGCAGCTGGGGACAGGGGAACTACGAGCAGTACTTC. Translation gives CASSWGQGNYEQYF.

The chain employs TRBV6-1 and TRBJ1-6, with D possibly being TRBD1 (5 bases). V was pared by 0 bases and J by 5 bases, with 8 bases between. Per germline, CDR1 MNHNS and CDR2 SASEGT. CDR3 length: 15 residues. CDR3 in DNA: TGTGCCAGCAGTGAAGCAACAGGCAATAATTCACCCCTCCACTTT. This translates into CASSEATGNNSPLHF.

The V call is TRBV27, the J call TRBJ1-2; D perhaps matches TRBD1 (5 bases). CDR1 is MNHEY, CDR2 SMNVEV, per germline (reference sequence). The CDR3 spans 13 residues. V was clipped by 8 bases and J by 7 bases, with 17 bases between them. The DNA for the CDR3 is TGTGCCAGCTCCGGCTCGGCCGGGGGTGGCTACACCTTC. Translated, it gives CASSGSAGGGYTF.

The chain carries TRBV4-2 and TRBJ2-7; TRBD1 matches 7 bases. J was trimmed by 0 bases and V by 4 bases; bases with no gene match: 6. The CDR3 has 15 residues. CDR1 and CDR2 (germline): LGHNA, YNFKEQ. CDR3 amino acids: CASSLGTDLSYEQYV. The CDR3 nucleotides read TGTGCCAGCAGCCTAGGGACAGACCTCTCCTACGAGCAGTACGTC.

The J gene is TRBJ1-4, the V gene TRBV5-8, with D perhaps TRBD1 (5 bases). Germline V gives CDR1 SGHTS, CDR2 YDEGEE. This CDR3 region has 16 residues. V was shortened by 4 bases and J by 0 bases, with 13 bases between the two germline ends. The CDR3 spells CASSREGRATNEKLFF. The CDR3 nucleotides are TGTGCCAGCAGCAGGGAGGGGAGGGCAACTAATGAAAAACTGTTTTTT.

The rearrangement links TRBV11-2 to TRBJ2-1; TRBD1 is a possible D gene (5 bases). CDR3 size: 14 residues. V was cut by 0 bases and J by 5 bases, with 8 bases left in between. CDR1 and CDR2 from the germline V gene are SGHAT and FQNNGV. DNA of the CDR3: TGTGCCAGCAGCTTAGAGAACAGGAACAATGAGCAGTTCTTC. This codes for CASSLENRNNEQFF. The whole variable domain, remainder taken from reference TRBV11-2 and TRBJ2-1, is EAGVAQSPRYKIIEKRQSVAFWCNPISGHATLYWYQQILGQGPKLLIQFQNNGVVDDSQLPKDRFSAERLKGVDSTLKIQPAKLEDSAVYLCASSLENRNNEQFFGPGTRLTVL.

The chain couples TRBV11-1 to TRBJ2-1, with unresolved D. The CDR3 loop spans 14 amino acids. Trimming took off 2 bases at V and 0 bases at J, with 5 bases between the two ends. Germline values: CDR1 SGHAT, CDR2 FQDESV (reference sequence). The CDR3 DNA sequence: TGTGCCAGCAGCTTATCCAGCTCCTACAATGAGCAGTTCTTC. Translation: CASSLSSSYNEQFF.

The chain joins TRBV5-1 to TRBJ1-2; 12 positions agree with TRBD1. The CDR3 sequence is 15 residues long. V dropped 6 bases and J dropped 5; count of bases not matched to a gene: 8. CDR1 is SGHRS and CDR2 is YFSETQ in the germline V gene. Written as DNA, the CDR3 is TGCGCCAGCACCTCGGGGACAGGGGGCGCGTATGGCTACACCTTC. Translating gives CASTSGTGGAYGYTF.

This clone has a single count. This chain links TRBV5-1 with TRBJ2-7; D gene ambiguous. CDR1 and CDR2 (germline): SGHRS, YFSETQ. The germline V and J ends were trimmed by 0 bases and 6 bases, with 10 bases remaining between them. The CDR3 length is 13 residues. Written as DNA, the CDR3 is TGCGCCAGCAGCTTGGACAACGATGGCGAGCAGTACTTC. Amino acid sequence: CASSLDNDGEQYF. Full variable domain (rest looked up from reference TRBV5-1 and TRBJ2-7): KAGVTQTPRYLIKTRGQQVTLSCSPISGHRSVSWYQQTPGQGLQFLFEYFSETQRNKGNFPGRFSGRQFSNSRSEMNVSTLELGDSALYLCASSLDNDGEQYFGPGTRLTVT.

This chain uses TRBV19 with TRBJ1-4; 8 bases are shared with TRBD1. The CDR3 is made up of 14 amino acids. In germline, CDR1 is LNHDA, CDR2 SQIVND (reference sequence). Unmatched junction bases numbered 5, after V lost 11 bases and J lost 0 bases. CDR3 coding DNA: TGTGCCGCTAGGGACAGGACAACTAATGAAAAACTGTTTTTT. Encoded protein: CAARDRTTNEKLFF.

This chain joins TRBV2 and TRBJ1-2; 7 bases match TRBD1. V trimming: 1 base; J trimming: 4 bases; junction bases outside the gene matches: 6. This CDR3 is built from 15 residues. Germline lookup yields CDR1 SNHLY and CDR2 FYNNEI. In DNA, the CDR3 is TGTGCCAGCAGTGAAGGGGGACAGTCAACCTATGGCTACACCTTC. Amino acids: CASSEGGQSTYGYTF.

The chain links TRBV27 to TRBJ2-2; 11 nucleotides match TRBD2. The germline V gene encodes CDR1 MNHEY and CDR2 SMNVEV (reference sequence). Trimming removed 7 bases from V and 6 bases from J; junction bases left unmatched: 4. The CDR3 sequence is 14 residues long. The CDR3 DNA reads TGTGCCAGCAAAATAGCGGGGGGGCCCGGGGAGCTGTTTTTT. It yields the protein CASKIAGGPGELFF.

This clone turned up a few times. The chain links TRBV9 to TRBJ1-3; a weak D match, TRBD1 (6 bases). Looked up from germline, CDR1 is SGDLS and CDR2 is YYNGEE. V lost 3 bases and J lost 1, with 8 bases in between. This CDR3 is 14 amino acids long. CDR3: CASSEGQSGNTIYF. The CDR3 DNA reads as TGTGCCAGCAGCGAGGGACAATCTGGAAACACCATATATTTT.

This chain's CDR3 is CASKPGDYGYTF. CDR3 in DNA: TGTGCCAGCAAGCCGGGGGACTATGGCTACACCTTC. The J gene is TRBJ1-2, the V gene TRBV28; tentatively, D is TRBD1 (5 bases). The V gene's germline CDR1 is MDHEN and CDR2 SYDVKM. V was shortened by 7 bases and J by 3 bases, with 9 bases between the two germline ends. This CDR3 has 12 residues.

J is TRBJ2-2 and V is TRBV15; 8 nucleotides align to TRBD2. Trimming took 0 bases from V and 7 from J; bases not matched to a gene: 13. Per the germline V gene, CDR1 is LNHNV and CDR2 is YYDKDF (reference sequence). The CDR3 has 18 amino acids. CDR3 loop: CATSRDQGLAGLGGELFF. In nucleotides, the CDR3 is TGTGCCACCAGCAGAGATCAAGGACTAGCAGGGCTCGGCGGGGAGCTGTTTTTT.